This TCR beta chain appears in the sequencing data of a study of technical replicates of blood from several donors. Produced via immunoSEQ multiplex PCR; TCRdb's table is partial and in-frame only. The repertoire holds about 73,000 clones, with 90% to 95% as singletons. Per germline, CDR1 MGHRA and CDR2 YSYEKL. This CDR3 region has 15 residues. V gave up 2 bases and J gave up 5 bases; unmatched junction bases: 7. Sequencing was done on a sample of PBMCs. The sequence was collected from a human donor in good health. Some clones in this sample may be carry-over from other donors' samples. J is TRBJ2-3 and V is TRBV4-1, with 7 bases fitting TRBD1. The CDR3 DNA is TGCGCCAGCAGCCAACAAAGGGGGCGAGAAGATACGCAGTATTTT. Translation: CASSQQRGREDTQYF.